The TCR beta chain under discussion was sequenced for a study of human T cells and chemical hapten exposure (dated by TCRdb to the early 2020s). Regarding the research as a whole: For sensitization, 2% DPC in acetone was applied to a roughly 2 cm by roughly 2 cm area of upper inner arm skin. Throughout the study period of roughly 24 weeks, patients also received therapeutic DPC doses to the scalp every week. Patch testing was done on the upper back using Finn chambers containing 0.01% DPC, and results were scored after 6 days according to International Contact Dermatitis Research Group standards. The mostly female patient cohort included alopecia areata with under or over 50% scalp involvement, alopecia totalis and alopecia universalis. Libraries were pooled for sequencing, and variation in per-sample TCR yields was attributed mainly to small differences in library volumes within the pool. Peripheral blood TCR repertoire changes were tracked in vivo in alopecia patients during primary and secondary sensitization to the hapten diphenylcyclopropenone (DPC). Blood samples were taken from patients before sensitization (week 0) and then at 2, 6 and about 24 weeks after DPC sensitization. Twenty-nine alopecia patients provided blood for TCR sequencing at one to four time points (pre-sensitization, 2, 6 and 24 weeks).

The sample's time point label, decoded: pre-sensitization, week 0. Taken with the paper, the label for treatment or condition translates to: therapeutic diphenylcyclopropenone sensitization with weekly scalp DPC. At every patch-test visit, the blood draw took place before the patch test was put on. Patients were eligible if aged 18 to 70, diagnosed with alopecia and judged suitable for DPC therapy, and pregnant patients were excluded. Total RNA was extracted from unfractionated whole blood that had been collected in Tempus Blood RNA tubes. Preparation of the library involved RACE. Sequencing was carried out with a NextSeq 500. Library preparation attached unique molecular identifiers to individual cDNA molecules for quantitative, reproducible TCR counting. For every blood RNA sample, sequencing covered both the TCR alpha and TCR beta chains. The paper's data handling went like this. A median of about 89,000 TCRs per sample was observed, with a range of about 20,000 to 700,000. V, J and CDR3 annotation of the TCR reads was performed with the Decombinator software suite. To make PS versus PT1 abundance plots, every sample was subsampled to the same number of TCRs (28,000). Expanded TCRs were defined as absent before sensitization and observed at least eight times at the 2-week time point. TCRdb handled the public reads itself, with Q25 trimming in fastp and clone calling in MiXCR, and kept productive beta chains. Each CDR3 protein gets just one entry, which takes the most common genes and DNA from the rows behind it. The V and J calls reflect TCRdb's pipeline rather than the authors' work. This sample is represented by roughly 40,000 distinct CDR3 sequences; approximately 13% of them were singletons. Clones ranked in the top ten supply under 7% of the sample.

Comment on this clonotype: Its binding antigen is unknown. No clone much larger than this one lies a single base away; base qualities are absent.

Summary of the overall study and its limitations: Repeated subsampling changed both the strength of the expansion versus patch-test correlation and the threshold at which the correlation became significant. The number of PT1 expanded TCRs positively correlated with patch test score, significant at thresholds 8, 16 and 32 but not 4. Alopecia, a presumed autoimmune disease, was present in all patients, so the immune response of the patients might differ from that of healthy individuals. No change with DPC sensitization was found in the number of TCRs above 1 in 1000 frequency, and no evidence of global repertoire structure alterations was found. Expanded TCRs formed significantly more large CDR3 similarity clusters than pre-sensitization or healthy control sets, consistent with antigen-driven responses.

From the cysteine through the phenylalanine, the CDR3 covers 13 amino acids. Just the 39-base CDR3 DNA is kept, in frame starting at base 1. The germline V gene supplies CDR1 MDHEN and CDR2 SYDVKM. Between the V and J ends, shortened by 5 bases and 5 bases respectively, the junction contains 12 bases. This receptor was obtained from a woman aged 25 to 39 with alopecia areata. Some clones in this sample may be carry-over from other donors' samples. Material: whole blood, obtained in connection with sensitization to the hapten diphenylcyclopropenone (DPC). The sequence joins TRBV28 to TRBJ1-2, with the D segment identity uncertain. The CDR3 protein: CASSHRKSYGYTF. The DNA sequence is given as TGTGCCAGCAGTCACCGAAAGAGTTATGGCTACACCTTC.